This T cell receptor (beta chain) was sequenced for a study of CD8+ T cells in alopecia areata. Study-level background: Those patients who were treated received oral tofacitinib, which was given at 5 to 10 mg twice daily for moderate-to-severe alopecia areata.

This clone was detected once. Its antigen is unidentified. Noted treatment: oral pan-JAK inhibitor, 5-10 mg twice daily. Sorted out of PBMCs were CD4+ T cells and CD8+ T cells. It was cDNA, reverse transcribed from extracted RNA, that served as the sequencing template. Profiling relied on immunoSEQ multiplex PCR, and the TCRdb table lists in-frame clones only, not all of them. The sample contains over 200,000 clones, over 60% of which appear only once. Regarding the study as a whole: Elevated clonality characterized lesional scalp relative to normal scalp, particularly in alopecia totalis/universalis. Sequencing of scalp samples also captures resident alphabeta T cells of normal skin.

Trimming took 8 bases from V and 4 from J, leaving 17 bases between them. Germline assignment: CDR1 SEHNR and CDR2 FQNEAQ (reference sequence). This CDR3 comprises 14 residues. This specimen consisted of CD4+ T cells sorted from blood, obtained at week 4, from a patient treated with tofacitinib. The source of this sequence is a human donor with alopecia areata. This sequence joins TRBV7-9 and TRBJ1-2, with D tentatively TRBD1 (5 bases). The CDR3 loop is CASSKNSGRYGYTF. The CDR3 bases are TGTGCCAGCTCAAAAAACTCGGGGCGCTATGGCTACACCTTC.